The 15 T cell receptor beta chains reported below all come from one sample, sequenced in a study of T cell clonality in common variable immunodeficiency. Data came from immunoSEQ multiplex PCR; TCRdb stores just in-frame clones and leaves some out. This sample has about 52,000 clones, each found more than once. The material sequenced was peripheral blood mononuclear cells. The origin of the receptors is a person aged 18 to 75 in good health.

As to this clone: The CDR3 extends 3 residues past the end of the read, so its final part is completed from the germline J gene. The chain recombines TRBV18 with TRBJ1-5, with TRBD1 as a possible D gene (5 bases). CDR1 is KGHSH, CDR2 LQKENI, per germline. The germline V and J ends were trimmed by 2 bases and 9 bases, with 11 bases remaining between them. The CDR3 is 13 amino acids. Here the CDR3 reads CASSPGGERPQHF. The sequenced part of the CDR3 DNA is TGTGCCAGCTCACCAGGGGGGGAACGGCCC.

This clone showed up many times. The sequenced part of the CDR3 DNA is TGTGCCAGCTCAAACTCCGCCGGGACAGAAGCCTACGAG. It is translated as CASSNSAGTEAYE. The entire CDR3 protein reads CASSNSAGTEAYEQYF. The rearrangement links TRBV18 to TRBJ2-7; 7 bases agree with TRBD1. Coverage ceases 3 residues before the CDR3 finishes, and the germline J gene fills in the end. The V segment lost 5 bases and the J segment 2 bases; nucleotides outside the gene matches: 12. CDR3 length: 16 amino acids. CDR1 is KGHSH and CDR2 is LQKENI in the germline V gene.

Concerning this clone itself: The CDR3 end is not reached by the read, which stops 3 residues before it; the germline J gene fills it in. The chain employs TRBV18 and TRBJ2-1, with D possibly TRBD2 on 5 matching bases. Germline values: CDR1 KGHSH, CDR2 LQKENI. Between the trimmed V and J ends, which lost 6 bases and 5 bases, there was a span of 17 bases. This CDR3 region has 15 residues. Incomplete CDR3 DNA: TGTGCCAGCTCCCGGAACGCGGGTCCTGACAATGAG. This sequence encodes CASSRNAGPDNE. The CDR3 in full is CASSRNAGPDNEQFF.

This clone was observed a few times. The sequenced fragment ends 3 residues before the CDR3 boundary, so the rest is inferred from the germline J gene. The chain recombines TRBV7-1 with TRBJ2-5; 9 bases fit TRBD2. TRBV7-1 is noted as an ORF with a role that remains uncertain. The CDR3 covers 20 residues. The chain's CDR3 is CASSSAGVAGAGRFTDTQYF. The sequenced part of the CDR3 DNA is TGTGCCAGCAGCTCCGCTGGGGTAGCGGGGGCAGGAAGATTCACAGATACC.

This clone turned up a few times. The read is 3 residues too short to cover the CDR3 end, so that end is filled in from the germline J gene. The rearrangement joins TRBV20-1 to TRBJ2-3, with TRBD1 identical over 10 bases. The CDR3 loop spans 16 amino acids. The germline CDR1 and CDR2 sequences are DFQATT and SNEGSKA (reference sequence). This chain's CDR3 is CSARDRGFYSNQPQYF. Incomplete CDR3 DNA: TGCAGTGCCAGGGACAGGGGCTTTTATAGCAATCAGCCG.

There are many counts of this clone. Read coverage stops 3 residues before the CDR3 terminus; the germline J gene supplies the remainder. The V and J genes are TRBV7-9 and TRBJ1-4; tentatively, D is TRBD1 (5 bases). There are 11 residues in the CDR3. Germline CDR1 reads SEHNR; CDR2 reads FQNEAQ (reference sequence). V was shortened by 3 bases and J by 10 bases, with 6 bases between the two germline ends. CDR3 bases read: TGTGCCAGCAGCTTGGGGGGAAAA. Its protein is CASSLGGK. In full, the CDR3 is CASSLGGKLFF.

This clone was seen many times. The read is 3 residues too short to cover the CDR3 end, so that end is filled in from the germline J gene. The gene calls are TRBV20-1 and TRBJ1-1; a possible D gene is TRBD1 (6 bases). Trimming shortened V by 3 bases and J by 2 bases, and 13 bases separated the two germline ends. This CDR3 spans 14 amino acids. CDR1 and CDR2 (germline): DFQATT, SNEGSKA (reference sequence). The CDR3 DNA, read in part, is TGCAGTGCTAGGTGGCGGGGGCGAAACACTGAA. Residues: CSARWRGRNTE. The complete CDR3 protein is CSARWRGRNTEAFF.

Only a few counts were recorded for this clone. With the read ending 3 residues before the CDR3 end, the germline J gene is used to fill in that end. The chain joins TRBV20-1 to TRBJ1-3; the match to TRBD1 covers 8 bases. Trimming at V came to 2 bases and at J to 2 bases, leaving 14 bases not matched to a gene. Germline V gene lookup returns CDR1 DFQATT and CDR2 SNEGSKA (reference sequence). The CDR3 sequence is 18 residues long. The CDR3 region is CSARPTDRESLPGNTIYF. The covered CDR3 bases are TGCAGTGCTAGACCCACGGACAGGGAGTCTCTCCCTGGAAACACC.

This clone has ten or more counts. Read coverage stops 3 residues before the CDR3 terminus; the germline J gene supplies the remainder. The rearrangement uses TRBV7-6 and TRBJ2-7, with 7 positions matching TRBD2. The CDR3 has 14 residues. Germline CDR1 and CDR2: SGHVS and FNYEAQ. The V and J ends lost 1 base and 1 base, in that order; junction bases with no gene match: 1. CDR3 sequence reads: CASSLGLASYEQYF. Incomplete CDR3 DNA: TGTGCCAGCAGCTTAGGACTAGCATCCTACGAG.

This clone was recorded a few times. Read sequence stops 3 residues before the CDR3 end, and the germline J gene provides the missing end. V is TRBV6-4 and J is TRBJ1-2; 12 nucleotides line up with TRBD1. Germline CDR1 and CDR2: MRHNA and SNTAGT. This CDR3 comprises 15 residues. CDR3 DNA, as far as it was read: TGTGCCAGCAGTGACGGGACAGGGGGCACAGATACC. Translated, it gives CASSDGTGGTDT. The entire CDR3 protein is CASSDGTGGTDTYTF.

This clone was seen only a few times. Coverage ceases 3 residues before the CDR3 finishes, and the germline J gene fills in the end. The chain recombines TRBV5-1 with TRBJ2-3; D is unresolved. In germline, CDR1 is SGHRS, CDR2 YFSETQ. The CDR3 is made up of 14 amino acids. CDR3 amino acids: CASSLARSQETQYF. CDR3 bases read: TGCGCCAGCAGCTTGGCCCGGTCCCAAGAGACG.

Points on this clone: The sequence runs out 3 residues before the end of the CDR3; the remainder is reconstructed from the germline J gene. The chain couples TRBV6-2 or TRBV6-3 to TRBJ1-1; D is unresolved. The CDR3 is made up of 12 amino acids. Germline values: CDR1 MNHEY, CDR2 SVGEGT. CDR3 bases read: TGTGCCTCGGGGTTATCCTACAATGAG. This encodes CASGLSYNE. The whole CDR3 protein is CASGLSYNEAFF.

At least ten counts were recorded for this clone. Read sequence stops 3 residues before the CDR3 end, and the germline J gene provides the missing end. The chain combines TRBV5-1 with TRBJ2-1, with TRBD2 matching over 7 bases. V shed 1 base, J shed 1 base, and the junction held 17 bases outside the gene matches. The CDR3 spans 20 residues. Germline V CDR1 and CDR2: SGHRS, YFSETQ. CDR3 amino acids: CASSLPTNLRTSKSYNEQFF. The DNA read from the CDR3 is TGCGCCAGCAGCTTGCCGACAAACCTGAGGACTAGTAAATCCTACAATGAG.

In its sample, this clone was seen many times. The CDR3 loop is CASSLGLAGVGTQYF. CDR3 bases read: TGTGCCAGCAGCTTAGGTCTAGCGGGTGTTGGAACC. The chain joins TRBV7-6 to TRBJ2-5; 8 bases match TRBD2. The sequenced fragment ends 3 residues before the CDR3 boundary, so the rest is inferred from the germline J gene. The CDR3 runs 15 residues. Germline V gives CDR1 SGHVS, CDR2 FNYEAQ. The entire variable domain, with the rest obtained from reference TRBV7-6 and TRBJ2-5, is as follows: GAGVSQSPRYKVTKRGQDVALRCDPISGHVSLYWYRQALGQGPEFLTYFNYEAQQDKSGLPNDRFSAERPEGSISTLTIQRTEQRDSAMYRCASSLGLAGVGTQYFGPGTRLLVL.

Ten or more counts support this clone. The sequenced fragment ends 3 residues before the CDR3 boundary, so the rest is inferred from the germline J gene. The rearrangement uses TRBV20-1 and TRBJ1-2, with D tentatively TRBD1 (6 bases). Germline lookup yields CDR1 DFQATT and CDR2 SNEGSKA (reference sequence). V dropped 3 bases and J dropped 4 bases, with 15 bases sitting between them. The CDR3 extends over 14 amino acids. CDR3 sequence reads: CSASRAGAGYGYTF. CDR3 DNA, as far as it was read: TGCAGTGCTAGCCGGGCAGGGGCCGGCTATGGC.